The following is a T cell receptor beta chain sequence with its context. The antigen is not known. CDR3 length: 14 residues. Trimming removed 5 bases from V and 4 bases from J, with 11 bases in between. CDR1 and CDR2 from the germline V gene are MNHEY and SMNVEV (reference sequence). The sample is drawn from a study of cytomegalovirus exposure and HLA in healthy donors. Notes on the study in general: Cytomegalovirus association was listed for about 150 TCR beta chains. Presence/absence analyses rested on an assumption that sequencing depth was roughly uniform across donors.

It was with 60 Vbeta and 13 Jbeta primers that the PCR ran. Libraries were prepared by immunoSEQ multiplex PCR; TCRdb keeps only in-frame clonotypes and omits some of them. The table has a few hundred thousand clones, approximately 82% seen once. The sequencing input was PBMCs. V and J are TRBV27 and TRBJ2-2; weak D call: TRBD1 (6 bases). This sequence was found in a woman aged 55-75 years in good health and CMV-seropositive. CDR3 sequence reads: CASSRTVPTGELFF. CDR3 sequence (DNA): TGTGCCAGCAGTAGGACAGTGCCCACCGGGGAGCTGTTTTTT.